This T cell receptor beta chain is from a study of regulatory T cells in long-lasting Graves disease. General observations from the study: Whereas about 870 public clonotypes were shared by new patients, persistent patients shared more, at some 2,500. Persistent Graves' disease cases displayed lower TCR diversity than newly diagnosed ones.

Comment on this clonotype: Its antigen remains unknown. Only one base separates this from a far larger clonotype, so it likely reflects a read error.

Building the TCR beta libraries relied on iRepertoire HTBI primers, and CDR3 regions underwent Arm-PCR. TCRdb called the multiplex PCR reads again in MiXCR, with one record for every CDR3 protein. Of 350,000 to 500,000 distinct CDR3 sequences detected, about 14% appear once; the ten largest clones hold under 20%. The time point denotes: newly diagnosed GD, antithyroid drugs for less than 3 months. PBMC-extracted RNA yielded the TCR library. V shed 4 bases, J shed 9 bases, and the junction held 12 bases outside the gene matches. CDR1 is MNHEY, CDR2 SVGEGT, per germline. This CDR3 has 15 amino acids. This sample also appeared in a second study, on T cells in Graves' hyperthyroidism and ophthalmopathy. As reported in that work: Ophthalmopathy cases were set apart from stable hyperthyroidism by a 13 V-J model.

The sample in question was peripheral blood mononuclear cells (PBMCs), obtained at new diagnosis, from a patient treated with antithyroid drugs. The TCR originated in a woman between 45 and 60 years old with Graves disease. The chain uses TRBV6-2 or TRBV6-3 and TRBJ2-1; 7 bases fit TRBD2. Written as DNA, the CDR3 is TGTGCCAGCAGTTTAAAGCGGGAAACCATCAGTGAGCAGTTCTTC. Translating it yields CASSLKRETISEQFF.